The entry below gives a single T cell receptor beta chain sequence along with its context. Its target is not known. The sample is drawn from a study of cytomegalovirus exposure and HLA in healthy donors. Overall study: Researchers previously reported finding 100 million or so unique TCR beta sequences from approximately 190 million T cells. Inside one of the first data releases sat 85 million or so unique TCRs taken from HLA-typed donors. Study observations and caveats: The classifier reportedly diagnosed cytomegalovirus status with high specificity and sensitivity.

Though nominally healthy at sampling, donors likely had unrecorded immune exposures. Vbeta (60) and Jbeta (13) primers were used in the PCR. The repertoire was sequenced with immunoSEQ multiplex PCR; TCRdb's copy has only in-frame clones and lacks some. The sample has around 91,000 clones, 64% seen once. The length of the CDR3 is 13 residues. V dropped 6 bases and J dropped 2; count of bases not matched to a gene: 4. Germline assignment: CDR1 MGHDK and CDR2 SYGVNS. The gene calls are TRBV25-1 and TRBJ2-7; 7 nucleotides align to TRBD2. Sample: PBMCs. The receptor's source is a human donor in good health. In DNA form, the CDR3 reads TGTGCCAGCAGCGCTAGCGGCCCCTACGAGCAGTACTTC. It encodes CASSASGPYEQYF.